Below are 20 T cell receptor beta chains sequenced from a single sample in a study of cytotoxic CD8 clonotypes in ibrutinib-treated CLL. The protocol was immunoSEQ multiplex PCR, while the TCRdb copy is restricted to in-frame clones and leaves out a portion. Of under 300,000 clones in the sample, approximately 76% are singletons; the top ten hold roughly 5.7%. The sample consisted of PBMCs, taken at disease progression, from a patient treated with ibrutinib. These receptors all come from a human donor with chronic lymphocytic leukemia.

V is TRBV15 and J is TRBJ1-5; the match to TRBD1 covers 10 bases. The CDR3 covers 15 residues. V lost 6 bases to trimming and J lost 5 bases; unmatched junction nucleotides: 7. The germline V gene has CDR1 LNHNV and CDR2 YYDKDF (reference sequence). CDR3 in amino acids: CATSRQGASDQPQHF. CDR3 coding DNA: TGTGCCACCAGTAGACAGGGGGCATCGGATCAGCCCCAGCATTTT.

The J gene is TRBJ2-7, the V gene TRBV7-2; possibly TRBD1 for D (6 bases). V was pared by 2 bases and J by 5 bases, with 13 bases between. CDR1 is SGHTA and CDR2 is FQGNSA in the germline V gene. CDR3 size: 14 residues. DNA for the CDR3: TGTGCCAGCAGCTTATTACAGGGAAGAAACGAGCAGTACTTC. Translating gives CASSLLQGRNEQYF.

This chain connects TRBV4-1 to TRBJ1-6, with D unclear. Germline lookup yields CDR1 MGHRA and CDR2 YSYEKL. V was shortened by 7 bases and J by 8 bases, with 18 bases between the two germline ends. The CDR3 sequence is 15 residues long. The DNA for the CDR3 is TGCGCCAGCATTCCTCATCCGGAACGTTATTCACCCCTCCACTTT. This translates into CASIPHPERYSPLHF.

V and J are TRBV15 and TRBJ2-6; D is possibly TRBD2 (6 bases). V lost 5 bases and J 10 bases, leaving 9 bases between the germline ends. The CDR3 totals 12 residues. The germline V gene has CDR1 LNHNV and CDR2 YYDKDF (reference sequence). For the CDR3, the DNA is TGTGCCACCAGCGGGGAGGTGAACGTCCTGACTTTC. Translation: CATSGEVNVLTF.

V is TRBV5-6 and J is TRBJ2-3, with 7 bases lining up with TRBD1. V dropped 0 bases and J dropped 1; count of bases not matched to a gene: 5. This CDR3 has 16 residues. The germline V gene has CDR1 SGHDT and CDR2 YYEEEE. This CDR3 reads CASSLGTGQGTDTQYF. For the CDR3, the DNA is TGTGCCAGCAGCTTGGGAACCGGACAGGGCACAGATACGCAGTATTTT.

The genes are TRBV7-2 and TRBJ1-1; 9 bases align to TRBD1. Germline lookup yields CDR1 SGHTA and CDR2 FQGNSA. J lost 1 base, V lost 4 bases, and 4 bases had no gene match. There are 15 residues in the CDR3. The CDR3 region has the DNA TGTGCCAGCAGCTCGGGGACAGGGTGGAACACTGAAGCTTTCTTT. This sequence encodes CASSSGTGWNTEAFF.

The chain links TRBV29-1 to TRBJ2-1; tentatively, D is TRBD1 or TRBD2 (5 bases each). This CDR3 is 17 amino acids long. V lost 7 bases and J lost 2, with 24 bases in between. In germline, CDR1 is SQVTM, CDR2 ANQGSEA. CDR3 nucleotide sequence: TGCAGCGCCCAGATACGGTGGGACCCTATTACCTACAATGAGCAGTTCTTC. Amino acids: CSAQIRWDPITYNEQFF.

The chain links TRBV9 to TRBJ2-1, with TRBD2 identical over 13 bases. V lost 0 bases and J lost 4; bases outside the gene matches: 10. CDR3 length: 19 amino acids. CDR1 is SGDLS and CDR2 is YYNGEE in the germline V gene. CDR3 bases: TGTGCCAGCAGCGTAGGCGAGGGACTAGCGGGATTGAGGTACAATGAGCAGTTCTTC. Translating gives CASSVGEGLAGLRYNEQFF.

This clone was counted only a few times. The CDR3 protein is CASSSQDRGTYNEQFF. The CDR3 coding sequence is TGTGCCAGCAGCTCCCAGGACAGGGGAACATACAATGAGCAGTTCTTC. V gene TRBV7-9 combines with J gene TRBJ2-1, with 9 positions matching TRBD1. Germline loops: CDR1 SEHNR, CDR2 FQNEAQ (reference sequence). Trimming at V came to 4 bases and at J to 4 bases, leaving 8 bases not matched to a gene. The CDR3 is made up of 16 amino acids.

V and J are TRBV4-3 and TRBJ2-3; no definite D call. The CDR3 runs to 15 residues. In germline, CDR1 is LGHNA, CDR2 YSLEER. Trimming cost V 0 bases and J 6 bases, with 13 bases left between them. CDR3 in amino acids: CASSQELARSDTQYF. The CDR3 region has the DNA TGCGCCAGCAGCCAAGAGCTCGCTAGATCCGATACGCAGTATTTT.

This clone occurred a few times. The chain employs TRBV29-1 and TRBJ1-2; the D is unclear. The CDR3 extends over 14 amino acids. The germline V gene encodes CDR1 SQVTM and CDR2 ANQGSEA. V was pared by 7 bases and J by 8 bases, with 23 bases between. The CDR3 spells CSALDTSNVEGYTF. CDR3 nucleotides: TGCAGCGCTCTTGACACTTCTAACGTAGAAGGCTACACCTTC. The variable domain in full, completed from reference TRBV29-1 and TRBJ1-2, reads SAVISQKPSRDICQRGTSLTIQCQVDSQVTMMFWYRQQPGQSLTLIATANQGSEATYESGFVIDKFPISRPNLTFSTLTVSNMSPEDSSIYLCSALDTSNVEGYTFGSGTRLTVV.

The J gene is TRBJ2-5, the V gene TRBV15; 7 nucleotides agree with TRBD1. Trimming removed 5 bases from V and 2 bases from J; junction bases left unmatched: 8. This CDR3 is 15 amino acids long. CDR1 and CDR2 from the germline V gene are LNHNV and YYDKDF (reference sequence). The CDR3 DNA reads TGTGCCACCAGCGAGGGACAGCTCCAACAAGAGACCCAGTACTTC. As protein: CATSEGQLQQETQYF. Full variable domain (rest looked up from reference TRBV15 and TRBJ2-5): DAMVIQNPRYQVTQFGKPVTLSCSQTLNHNVMYWYQQKSSQAPKLLFHYYDKDFNNEADTPDNFQSRRPNTSFCFLDIRSPGLGDTAMYLCATSEGQLQQETQYFGPGTRLLVL.

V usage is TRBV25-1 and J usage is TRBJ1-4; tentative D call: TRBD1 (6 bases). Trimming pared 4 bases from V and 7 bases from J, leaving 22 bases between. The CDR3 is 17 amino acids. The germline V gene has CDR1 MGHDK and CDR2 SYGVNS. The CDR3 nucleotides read TGTGCCAGCAGTGGCCAGAGGGGGTGGAGAAGGAGTGAAAAACTGTTTTTT. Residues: CASSGQRGWRRSEKLFF.

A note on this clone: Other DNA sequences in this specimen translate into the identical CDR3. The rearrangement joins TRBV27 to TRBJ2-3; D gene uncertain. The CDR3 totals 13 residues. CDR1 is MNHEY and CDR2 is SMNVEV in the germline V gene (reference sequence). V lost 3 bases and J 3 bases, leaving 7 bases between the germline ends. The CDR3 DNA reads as TGTGCCAGCAGTTTGTGGGGAACAGATACGCAGTATTTT. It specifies CASSLWGTDTQYF.

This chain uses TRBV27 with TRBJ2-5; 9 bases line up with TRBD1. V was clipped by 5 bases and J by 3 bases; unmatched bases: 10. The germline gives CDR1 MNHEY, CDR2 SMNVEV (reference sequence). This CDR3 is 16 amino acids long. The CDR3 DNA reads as TGTGCCAGCAGTACCGCGGACAGGGGACGCAAAGAGACCCAGTACTTC. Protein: CASSTADRGRKETQYF.

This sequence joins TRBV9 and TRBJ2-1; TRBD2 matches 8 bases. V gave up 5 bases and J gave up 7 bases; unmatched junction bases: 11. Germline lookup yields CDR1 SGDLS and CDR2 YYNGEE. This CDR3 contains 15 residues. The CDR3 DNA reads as TGTGCCAGCAGTTACAGAGCGGGGGCCGTAAATGAGCAGTTCTTC. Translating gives CASSYRAGAVNEQFF.

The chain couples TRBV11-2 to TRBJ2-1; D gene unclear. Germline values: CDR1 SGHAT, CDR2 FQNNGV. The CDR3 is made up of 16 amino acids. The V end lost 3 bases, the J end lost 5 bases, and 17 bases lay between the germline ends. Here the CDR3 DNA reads TGTGCCAGCAGCTTCTTTGGTCTTGGCGGCAACAATGAGCAGTTCTTC. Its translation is CASSFFGLGGNNEQFF.

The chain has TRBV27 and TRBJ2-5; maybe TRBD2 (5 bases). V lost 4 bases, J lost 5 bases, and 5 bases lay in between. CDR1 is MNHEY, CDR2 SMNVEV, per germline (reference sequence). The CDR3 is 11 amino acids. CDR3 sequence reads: CASSSGETQYF. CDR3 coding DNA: TGTGCCAGCAGTTCGGGGGAGACCCAGTACTTC.

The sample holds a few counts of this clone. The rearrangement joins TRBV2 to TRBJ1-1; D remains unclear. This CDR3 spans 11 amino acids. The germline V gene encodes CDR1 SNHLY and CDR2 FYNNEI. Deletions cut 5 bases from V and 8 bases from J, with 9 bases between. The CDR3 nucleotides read TGTGCCAGCAGTCCCTGGAAAGAAGCTTTCTTT. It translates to CASSPWKEAFF.

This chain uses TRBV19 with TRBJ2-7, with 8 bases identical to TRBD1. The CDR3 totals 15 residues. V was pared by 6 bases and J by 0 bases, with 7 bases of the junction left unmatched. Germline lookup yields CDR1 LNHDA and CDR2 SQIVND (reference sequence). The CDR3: CASSFGTGLSYEQYF. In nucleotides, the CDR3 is TGTGCCAGTAGCTTTGGGACAGGACTCTCCTACGAGCAGTACTTC.